This T cell receptor beta chain was obtained from a study of blood T cell repertoires in COVID-19. On the study more broadly: Donors in the United States, Italy and Spain gave samples during acute or convalescent COVID-19. T cells, B-cell-depleted T cells, or PBMCs provided the cDNA or gDNA that served as material.

Germline-derived CDR1 and CDR2 are GTSNPN and SVGIG (reference sequence). The CDR3 covers 11 residues. Trimming left V 4 bases short and J 6 bases short, with 7 bases between. On this clone itself: Other DNA sequences within the sample encode an identical CDR3.

Authors' analysis steps: Reference gene primer amplification yielded estimated nucleated cell counts. Measured with immunoSEQ multiplex PCR; TCRdb has only the in-frame clones, and not every one. V and J calls and clone size are given by that table; D and trimming were obtained from the DNA. There are around 220,000 clones in the sample; around 75% occur only once, and roughly 4.9% lies in the top ten. Specimen: peripheral blood. This TCR derives from a human donor in a cohort sampled during active COVID-19. The rearrangement links TRBV30 to TRBJ2-1; D possibly corresponds to TRBD1 (5 bases). The CDR3 loop is CAWTGANEQFF. In nucleotides, the CDR3 is TGTGCCTGGACTGGGGCCAATGAGCAGTTCTTC.